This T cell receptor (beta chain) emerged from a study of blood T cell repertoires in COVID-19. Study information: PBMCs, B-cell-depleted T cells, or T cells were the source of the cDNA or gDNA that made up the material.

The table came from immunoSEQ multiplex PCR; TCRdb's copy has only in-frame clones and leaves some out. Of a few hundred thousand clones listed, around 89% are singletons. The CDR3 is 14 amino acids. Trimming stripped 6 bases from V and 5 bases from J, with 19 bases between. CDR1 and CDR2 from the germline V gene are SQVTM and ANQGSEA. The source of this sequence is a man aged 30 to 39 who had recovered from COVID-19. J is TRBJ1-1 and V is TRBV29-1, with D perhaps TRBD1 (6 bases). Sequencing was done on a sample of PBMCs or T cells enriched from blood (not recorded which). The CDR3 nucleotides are TGCAGCGTCTTCCTTAGACAGGCAAGGACTGAAGCTTTCTTT. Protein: CSVFLRQARTEAFF.